This entry is about one T cell receptor (beta chain). Following RNA extraction, reverse transcription yielded cDNA that acted as the sequencing template. Repertoires were generated with immunoSEQ multiplex PCR, while TCRdb's copy carries only in-frame clones and drops some. There are 210,000 or so clones in the sample; approximately 72% occur only once, and more than 1% lies in the top ten. The CDR3 runs to 15 residues. The ends lost 4 bases at V and 4 bases at J; junction bases unmatched: 7. Germline CDR1 LNHDA, CDR2 SQIVND (reference sequence). The sample is drawn from a study of CD8+ T cells in alopecia areata. On the study more broadly: Treated patients were given 5 to 10 mg oral tofacitinib twice daily.

The treatment: oral pan-JAK inhibitor, 5-10 mg twice daily. Collection of lesional scalp punch biopsies and peripheral blood was performed in alopecia areata patients. The chain has TRBV19 and TRBJ1-5; 7 positions match TRBD1. This clonotype was obtained from a human donor with alopecia areata. Here the sequenced sample was CD4+ T cells sorted from blood, taken at week 44, from a patient treated with tofacitinib. The CDR3 nucleotides are TGTGCCAGTAGTACTCTCGGGACAGCAAATCAGCCCCAGCATTTT. It translates to CASSTLGTANQPQHF. Together with reference TRBV19 and TRBJ1-5, the CDR3 gives the full variable domain: DGGITQSPKYLFRKEGQNVTLSCEQNLNHDAMYWYRQDPGQGLRLIYYSQIVNDFQKGDIAEGYSVSREKKESFPLTVTSAQKNPTAFYLCASSTLGTANQPQHFGDGTRLSIL.